This T cell receptor beta chain was sequenced for a study of blood T cell repertoires in COVID-19. With respect to this clone: This CDR3 is also generated by other DNA sequences in the sample.

Germline values: CDR1 SGDLS, CDR2 YYNGEE. Trimming took 4 bases from V and 2 from J, leaving 16 bases between them. This CDR3 is built from 16 residues. The cohort comprised adults aged about 18 to 100 years residing in about 25 US areas. Allocation to cohorts depended on clinical history reported by the participants. Recovery meant two consecutive negative NP/OP PCR tests, professional clearance, or resolved symptoms. Clones were read by immunoSEQ multiplex PCR, and TCRdb kept only the in-frame ones, dropping some. Found here are over 300,000 clones, about 85% of them singletons; the top ten hold under 6.5%.

Sequenced sample: PBMCs or T cells enriched from blood (not recorded which). The sequence came from a woman in her twenties or thirties who had recovered from COVID-19. The chain couples TRBV9 to TRBJ2-1, with D perhaps matching TRBD1 (7 bases). CDR3: CASSPRGGGTYNEQFF. The CDR3 DNA is TGTGCCAGCAGCCCTCGTGGAGGGGGCACCTACAATGAGCAGTTCTTC.